These 30 T cell receptor beta chains came from one sample sequenced in a study of radiotherapy plus CTLA-4 blockade in lung cancer. The assay was immunoSEQ multiplex PCR, and TCRdb's table has in-frame clones only and misses some. This repertoire shows about 51,000 clones, roughly 83% found once; its top ten account for 7.5% to 9.5%. Material: peripheral blood, obtained from a patient treated with radiotherapy plus ipilimumab. The receptors stem from a human donor with non-small cell lung cancer who had a complete response to radiotherapy plus ipilimumab.

This clone came up once. V and J are TRBV29-1 and TRBJ1-3; no reliable D call. The germline V gene encodes CDR1 SQVTM and CDR2 ANQGSEA. The CDR3 is made up of 13 amino acids. Trimming stripped 4 bases from V and 0 bases from J, with 7 bases between. Here the CDR3 reads CSVGQSSGNTIYF. The CDR3 bases are TGCAGCGTTGGCCAGTCCTCTGGAAACACCATATATTTT.

V usage is TRBV4-1 and J usage is TRBJ1-3; 10 bases match TRBD1. CDR3 length: 17 amino acids. CDR1 and CDR2 from the germline V gene are MGHRA and YSYEKL. V gave up 4 bases and J gave up 4 bases; unmatched junction bases: 10. CDR3 DNA: TGCGCCAGCAGCCCTGGACAGGGGGGTCGGAGGGGAAACACCATATATTTT. Translating gives CASSPGQGGRRGNTIYF.

To note about this clone: The same CDR3 is also encoded by other DNA sequences in this sample. The chain carries TRBV13 and TRBJ2-1; TRBD2 is a possible D gene (5 bases). The CDR3 consists of 16 residues. The V gene's germline CDR1 is PRHDT and CDR2 FYEKMQ (reference sequence). Trimming took 5 bases from V and 3 from J, leaving 17 bases between them. CDR3 in amino acids: CASSPPRSGIYNEQFF. The CDR3 DNA sequence: TGTGCCAGCAGCCCGCCCCGGAGCGGAATCTACAATGAGCAGTTCTTC.

This clone was seen more than once but under ten times. The chain carries TRBV15 and TRBJ1-2; D not resolved. Trimming removed 0 bases at V and 4 bases at J, with 12 bases between. Per germline, CDR1 LNHNV and CDR2 YYDKDF (reference sequence). The CDR3 spans 15 residues. The CDR3 here is CATSRDRERFYGYTF. The CDR3 bases are TGTGCCACCAGCAGAGATCGGGAGCGATTCTATGGCTACACCTTC.

The chain carries TRBV2 and TRBJ2-7, with 10 bases that match TRBD2. The trim removed 3 bases at V and 4 bases at J, leaving 12 bases unmatched. CDR3 length: 17 amino acids. CDR1 is SNHLY, CDR2 FYNNEI, per germline. The chain's CDR3 is CASSDGGVLGLAYEQYV. CDR3 nucleotides: TGTGCCAGCAGTGATGGGGGGGTCTTGGGACTAGCGTACGAGCAGTACGTC.

In DNA, the CDR3 is TGCGCCAGCCGTGGGACAGTTAGAGGGTACGAGCAGTACTTC. It translates to CASRGTVRGYEQYF. The chain has TRBV5-1 and TRBJ2-5; TRBD1 aligns across 7 bases. The closer fit of TRBJ2-7 to the DNA end suggests the J call may be wrong. The germline V gene encodes CDR1 SGHRS and CDR2 YFSETQ. The CDR3 totals 14 residues.

The V call is TRBV5-4, the J call TRBJ2-1; 10 bases fit TRBD2. The V and J ends lost 4 bases and 5 bases, in that order; junction bases with no gene match: 6. CDR3 length: 15 residues. Germline CDR1 and CDR2: SGHNT and YYREEE (reference sequence). The chain's CDR3 is CASSHGLAVDNEQFF. The CDR3 nucleotides are TGTGCCAGCAGCCACGGACTAGCGGTAGACAATGAGCAGTTCTTC.

For the CDR3, the DNA is TGTGCCAGCAGCCCAAGAACTAGCAACTCTGAGCAGTTCTTC. It specifies CASSPRTSNSEQFF. V and J are TRBV7-8 and TRBJ2-1; D is perhaps TRBD2 (6 bases). This CDR3 contains 14 residues. Germline CDR1 and CDR2: SGHVS and FQNEAQ. Trimming stripped 5 bases from V and 9 bases from J, with 17 bases between. The variable domain in full, with the rest retrieved from reference TRBV7-8 and TRBJ2-1, is GAGVSQSPRYKVAKRGQDVALRCDPISGHVSLFWYQQALGQGPEFLTYFQNEAQLDKSGLPSDRFFAERPEGSVSTLKIQRTQQEDSAVYLCASSPRTSNSEQFFGPGTRLTVL.

V gene TRBV28 combines with J gene TRBJ1-2, with D hard to call. V was pared by 5 bases and J by 6 bases, with 10 bases between. This CDR3 region has 12 residues. The V gene's germline CDR1 is MDHEN and CDR2 SYDVKM. The CDR3 DNA reads TGTGCCAGCAGTGTGGGAGTTGATGGCTACACCTTC. Translating gives CASSVGVDGYTF.

V and J are TRBV5-1 and TRBJ1-5; tentatively, D is TRBD1 (5 bases). This CDR3 comprises 17 residues. Germline CDR1 and CDR2: SGHRS and YFSETQ. Trimming shortened V by 10 bases and J by 2 bases, and 25 bases separated the two germline ends. CDR3 nucleotide sequence: TGCGCCCGCCCCCGGCAGGGAGGGTTAAGGGGCAATCAGCCCCAGCATTTT. Encoded protein: CARPRQGGLRGNQPQHF.

This chain links TRBV18 with TRBJ2-6; tentative D call: TRBD1 (5 bases). This CDR3 comprises 18 residues. V lost 3 bases and J lost 1, with 16 bases in between. Germline lookup yields CDR1 KGHSH and CDR2 LQKENI. As DNA, the CDR3 is TGTGCCAGCTCACCCAAAACCGGACAACTTTCTGGGGCCAACGTCCTGACTTTC. Amino acid sequence: CASSPKTGQLSGANVLTF.

This chain joins TRBV20-1 and TRBJ1-3; D is undetermined. CDR1 and CDR2 (germline): DFQATT, SNEGSKA (reference sequence). Trimming cost V 3 bases and J 12 bases, with 12 bases left between them. The CDR3 is 11 residues long. CDR3 bases: TGCAGTGCTAGTTTAGAGGGAGTCATATATTTT. Its protein is CSASLEGVIYF.

J is TRBJ2-1 and V is TRBV18; TRBD2 matches 7 bases. With 3 bases clipped from V and 8 bases from J, the junction kept 7 bases outside the gene matches. This CDR3 is built from 14 residues. Germline CDR1 and CDR2: KGHSH and LQKENI. DNA for the CDR3: TGTGCCAGCTCACCCTACGGGAGGTCCGATGAGCAGTTCTTC. The encoded protein is CASSPYGRSDEQFF. Full variable domain (rest looked up from reference TRBV18 and TRBJ2-1): NAGVMQNPRHLVRRRGQEARLRCSPMKGHSHVYWYRQLPEEGLKFMVYLQKENIIDESGMPKERFSAEFPKEGPSILRIQQVVRGDSAAYFCASSPYGRSDEQFFGPGTRLTVL.

The CDR3 nucleotides read TGCGCCAGCAGTGAGTCGATTAACCAGGCGCAGTATTTT. This gives the protein CASSESINQAQYF. V usage is TRBV10-1 and J usage is TRBJ2-3, with D unresolved. CDR1 and CDR2 (germline): WNHNN, SYGVQD (reference sequence). This CDR3 comprises 13 residues. V gave up 0 bases and J gave up 10 bases, with 11 bases separating them.

J is TRBJ1-5 and V is TRBV7-8; D may be TRBD1 (5 bases). V gave up 8 bases and J gave up 1 base, with 9 bases separating them. Germline V gene data show CDR1 as SGHVS and CDR2 as FQNEAQ. This CDR3 spans 13 amino acids. This CDR3 is CASGGTSNQPQHF. The CDR3 DNA reads as TGTGCCAGCGGGGGGACCAGCAATCAGCCCCAGCATTTT.

This clone occurred a few times. The J gene is TRBJ2-3, the V gene TRBV7-2; D call uncertain. Germline CDR1 is SGHTA and CDR2 is FQGNSA. The V gene lost 1 base and the J gene lost 0 bases, with 5 bases spanning the gap. The CDR3 length is 14 residues. CDR3 residues: CASSLDGSTDTQYF. CDR3 nucleotides: TGTGCCAGCAGCTTAGACGGTAGCACAGATACGCAGTATTTT. Together with reference TRBV7-2 and TRBJ2-3, the CDR3 gives the full variable domain: GAGVSQSPSNKVTEKGKDVELRCDPISGHTALYWYRQSLGQGLEFLIYFQGNSAPDKSGLPSDRFSAERTGGSVSTLTIQRTQQEDSAVYLCASSLDGSTDTQYFGPGTRLTVL.

This chain uses TRBV10-2 with TRBJ2-1; D is possibly TRBD1 (5 bases). Germline V gene data show CDR1 as WSHSY and CDR2 as SAAADI. The V end lost 3 bases, the J end lost 0 bases, and 15 bases lay between the germline ends. The length of the CDR3 is 17 residues. CDR3 nucleotide sequence: TGCGCCAGCAGTGACCCGAGTGGACACGGCTCCTACAATGAGCAGTTCTTC. Translation: CASSDPSGHGSYNEQFF.

The chain has TRBV30 and TRBJ2-4, with 8 bases that match TRBD1. Trimming took 1 base from V and 12 from J; bases not matched to a gene: 5. Germline CDR1 reads GTSNPN; CDR2 reads SVGIG (reference sequence). This CDR3 contains 12 residues. DNA of the CDR3: TGTGCCTGGAGTGGGGGACAGGCTGCTCAGTACTTC. Translated, it gives CAWSGGQAAQYF.

The chain is built from TRBV7-8 and TRBJ1-1; 9 nucleotides line up with TRBD1. Trimming took 6 bases from V and 1 from J; bases not matched to a gene: 3. There are 14 residues in the CDR3. Germline assignment: CDR1 SGHVS and CDR2 FQNEAQ. The CDR3: CASRSDRGNTEAFF. The CDR3 nucleotides are TGTGCCAGCAGGTCGGACAGGGGGAACACTGAAGCTTTCTTT.

This clone came up a few times. The chain couples TRBV4-1 to TRBJ2-2; 16 bases map to TRBD2. CDR3 length equals 18 residues. V dropped 4 bases and J dropped 5; count of bases not matched to a gene: 7. Germline lookup yields CDR1 MGHRA and CDR2 YSYEKL. DNA of the CDR3: TGCGCCAGCAGCCGCGGGACTAGCGGGAGGGCCAGGACCGGGGAGCTGTTTTTT. This sequence encodes CASSRGTSGRARTGELFF.

The CDR3 DNA follows: TGTGCCAGTAGTATCGATATCACAGGGGTGGAGTACTTC. Encoded protein: CASSIDITGVEYF. The chain recombines TRBV19 with TRBJ2-7; 7 bases line up with TRBD1. Per the germline V gene, CDR1 is LNHDA and CDR2 is SQIVND (reference sequence). Trimming took 3 bases from V and 11 from J; bases not matched to a gene: 10. The CDR3 spans 13 residues.

The chain links TRBV27 to TRBJ2-5, with D possibly TRBD1 on 6 matching bases. The J call is in doubt because the DNA end fits TRBJ2-7 better. The CDR3 runs to 15 residues. CDR1 and CDR2 (germline): MNHEY, SMNVEV (reference sequence). The CDR3 bases are TGTGCCAGCAGAGGCACAGGGACATCCATGAACGAGCAGTACTTC. This gives the protein CASRGTGTSMNEQYF.

V gene TRBV7-6 combines with J gene TRBJ1-2; TRBD1 matches at 7 bases. V lost 6 bases and J lost 7; bases outside the gene matches: 14. Germline lookup yields CDR1 SGHVS and CDR2 FNYEAQ. This CDR3 is 15 amino acids long. CDR3 region: CASSSSQGVLSGYTF. In nucleotides, the CDR3 is TGTGCCAGCAGTTCGAGCCAGGGGGTACTGAGTGGCTACACCTTC.

The chain combines TRBV11-2 with TRBJ1-2, with unresolved D. Trimming shortened V by 5 bases and J by 7 bases, and 14 bases separated the two germline ends. From germline, CDR1 is SGHAT and CDR2 FQNNGV. The CDR3 length is 13 residues. The chain's CDR3 is CASSPYAISGYTF. The CDR3 DNA reads as TGTGCCAGCAGCCCCTACGCTATCTCTGGCTACACCTTC.

This clone was picked up a small number of times. The chain carries TRBV30 and TRBJ2-7, with unresolved D. V lost 2 bases to trimming and J lost 2 bases, with 7 bases between them. CDR1 is GTSNPN, CDR2 SVGIG, per germline (reference sequence). The CDR3 runs 12 residues. The CDR3 sequence: CAWSRHPYEQYV. The DNA of the CDR3 is TGTGCCTGGAGTAGACACCCCTACGAGCAGTACGTC.

The chain links TRBV5-4 to TRBJ2-7; D unresolved. Germline lookup yields CDR1 SGHNT and CDR2 YYREEE (reference sequence). The V end lost 4 bases, the J end lost 1 base, and 15 bases lay between the germline ends. The CDR3 consists of 15 residues. The CDR3, as DNA: TGTGCCAGCAGCCGTTTCGGTGGTTTGTCCTACGAGCAGTACTTC. Protein: CASSRFGGLSYEQYF.

For this clone: The sample contains more than one DNA sequence encoding this CDR3. V and J are TRBV4-1 and TRBJ1-1; maybe TRBD1 (6 bases). This CDR3 is built from 19 residues. V was cut by 1 base and J by 1 base, with 22 bases left in between. Germline V gives CDR1 MGHRA, CDR2 YSYEKL. The DNA for the CDR3 is TGCGCCAGCAGCCAAGCGGCCCTTGAAACCGGGACACGGAACACTGAAGCTTTCTTT. Its translation is CASSQAALETGTRNTEAFF.

The V call is TRBV4-3, the J call TRBJ1-2, with 7 bases aligning to TRBD1. The junction had 16 bases not matched to a gene; V was cut back by 2 bases and J by 7 bases. The CDR3 has 17 residues. CDR1 LGHNA and CDR2 YSLEER come from the germline V gene. The CDR3 sequence: CASSQLLSRDRGSGYTF. As DNA, the CDR3 is TGCGCCAGCAGCCAACTCCTGTCTAGGGACAGAGGATCTGGCTACACCTTC.

The genes are TRBV6-5 and TRBJ1-6, with 7 bases identical to TRBD1. Per germline, CDR1 MNHEY and CDR2 SVGAGI. CDR3 length: 15 amino acids. Trimming cost V 6 bases and J 10 bases; bases outside gene matches: 12. CDR3: CASRPPGQRNSPLHF. DNA of the CDR3: TGTGCCAGCAGACCCCCGGGACAGAGAAACTCACCCCTCCACTTT.

CDR3 coding DNA: TGTGCCAGCTCACCAGGGGGCCAAAGGGGAAACACCATATATTTT. Its translation is CASSPGGQRGNTIYF. The genes are TRBV18 and TRBJ1-3; D possibly corresponds to TRBD1 (6 bases). Deletions cut 2 bases from V and 4 bases from J, with 12 bases between. Per the germline V gene, CDR1 is KGHSH and CDR2 is LQKENI. CDR3 length: 15 amino acids.